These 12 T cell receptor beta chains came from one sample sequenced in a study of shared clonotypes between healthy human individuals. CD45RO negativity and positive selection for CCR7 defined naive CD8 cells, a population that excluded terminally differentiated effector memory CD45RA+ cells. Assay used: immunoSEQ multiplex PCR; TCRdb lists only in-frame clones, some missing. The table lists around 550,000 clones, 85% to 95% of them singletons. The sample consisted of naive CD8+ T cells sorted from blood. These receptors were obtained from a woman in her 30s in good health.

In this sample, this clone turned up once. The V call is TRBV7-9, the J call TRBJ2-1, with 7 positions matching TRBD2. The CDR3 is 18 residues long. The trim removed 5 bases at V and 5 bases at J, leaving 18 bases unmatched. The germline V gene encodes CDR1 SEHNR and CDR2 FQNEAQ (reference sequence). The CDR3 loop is CASSPIAGTSVYNNEQFF. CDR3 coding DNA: TGTGCCAGCAGCCCTATAGCGGGCACTAGCGTGTATAACAATGAGCAGTTCTTC.

The CDR3 is CASSKTRLASYEQYF. The DNA of the CDR3 is TGTGCCAGCAGCAAAACCCGACTAGCGAGTTACGAGCAGTACTTC. The chain is built from TRBV21-1 and TRBJ2-7; the DNA was not compared with TRBD2, the D call given in the table. TRBV21-1 is listed as a pseudogene. The length of the CDR3 is 15 residues.

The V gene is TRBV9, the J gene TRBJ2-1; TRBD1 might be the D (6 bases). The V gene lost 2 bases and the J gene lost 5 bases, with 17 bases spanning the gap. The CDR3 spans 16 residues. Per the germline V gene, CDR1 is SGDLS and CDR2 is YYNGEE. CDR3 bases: TGTGCCAGCAGCGTTTCGGACAGAGGAAGAAACAATGAGCAGTTCTTC. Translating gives CASSVSDRGRNNEQFF.

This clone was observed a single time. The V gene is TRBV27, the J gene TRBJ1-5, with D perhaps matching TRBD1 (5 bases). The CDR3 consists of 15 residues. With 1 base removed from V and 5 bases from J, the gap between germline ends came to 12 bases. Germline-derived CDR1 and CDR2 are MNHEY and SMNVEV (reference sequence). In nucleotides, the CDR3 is TGTGCCAGCAGTTTATTCGCAGGGTCGGATCAGCCCCAGCATTTT. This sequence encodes CASSLFAGSDQPQHF.

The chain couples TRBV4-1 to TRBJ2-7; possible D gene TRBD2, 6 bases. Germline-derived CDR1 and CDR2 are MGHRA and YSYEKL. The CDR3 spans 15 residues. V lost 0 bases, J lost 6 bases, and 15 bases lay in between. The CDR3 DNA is TGCGCCAGCAGCCAAGATCGGGGGAGTTTTTTCGAGCAGTACTTC. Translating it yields CASSQDRGSFFEQYF.

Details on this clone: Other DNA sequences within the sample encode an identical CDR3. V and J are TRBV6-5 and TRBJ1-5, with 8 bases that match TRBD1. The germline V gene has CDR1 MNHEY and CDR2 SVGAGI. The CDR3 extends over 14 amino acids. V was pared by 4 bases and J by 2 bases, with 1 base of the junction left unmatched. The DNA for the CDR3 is TGTGCCAGCAGTTTGACAGGGGGCAATCAGCCCCAGCATTTT. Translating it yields CASSLTGGNQPQHF.

For the CDR3, the DNA is TGTGCCAGCAGTGTTCGTCAGGGCAGGAGCCGAGGAGATACGCAGTATTTT. Its translation is CASSVRQGRSRGDTQYF. The chain combines TRBV2 with TRBJ2-3; TRBD1 is a possible D gene (5 bases). The germline V gene encodes CDR1 SNHLY and CDR2 FYNNEI. The germline V and J ends were trimmed by 4 bases and 5 bases, with 22 bases remaining between them. This CDR3 is built from 17 residues.

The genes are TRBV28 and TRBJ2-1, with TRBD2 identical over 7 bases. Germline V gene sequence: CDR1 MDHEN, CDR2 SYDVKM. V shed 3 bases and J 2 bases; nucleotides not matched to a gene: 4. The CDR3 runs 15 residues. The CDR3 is CASSFAREAYNEQFF. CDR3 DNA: TGTGCCAGCAGTTTTGCCCGGGAGGCCTACAATGAGCAGTTCTTC.

Here the CDR3 reads CASSQAGTSVYEQYF. The DNA of the CDR3 is TGTGCCAGCAGCCAAGCCGGGACTAGCGTCTACGAGCAGTACTTC. The V call is TRBV4-2, the J call TRBJ2-7; TRBD2 aligns across 10 bases. The germline CDR1 and CDR2 sequences are LGHNA and YNFKEQ. J was trimmed by 3 bases and V by 1 base; bases with no gene match: 3. This CDR3 is 15 amino acids long.

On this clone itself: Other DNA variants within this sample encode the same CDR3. Here the CDR3 reads CASSLSGGNTEAFF. The CDR3 DNA is TGTGCCAGCAGTTTATCCGGCGGGAACACTGAAGCTTTCTTT. The chain uses TRBV28 and TRBJ1-1, with D uncertain. V shed 1 base and J shed 1 base, with 7 bases lying between them. The CDR3 is made up of 14 amino acids. Germline lookup yields CDR1 MDHEN and CDR2 SYDVKM.

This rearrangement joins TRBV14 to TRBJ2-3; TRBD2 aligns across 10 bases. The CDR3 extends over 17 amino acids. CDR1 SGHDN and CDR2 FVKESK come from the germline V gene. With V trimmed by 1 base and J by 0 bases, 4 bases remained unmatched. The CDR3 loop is CASSQGLAGPSTDTQYF. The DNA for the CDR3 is TGTGCCAGCAGCCAAGGACTAGCGGGTCCTAGCACAGATACGCAGTATTTT.

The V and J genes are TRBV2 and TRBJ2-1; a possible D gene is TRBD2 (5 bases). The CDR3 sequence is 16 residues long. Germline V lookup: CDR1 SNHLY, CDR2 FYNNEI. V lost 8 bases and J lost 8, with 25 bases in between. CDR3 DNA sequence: TGTGCCAGCGGGGAGATAACCGAGACACCGCTATATGAGCAGTTCTTC. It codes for CASGEITETPLYEQFF.